These 5 T cell receptor beta chains were sequenced from one sample in a study of blood T cell repertoires in COVID-19. Here immunoSEQ multiplex PCR was the method, and the copy in TCRdb shows in-frame clones only, minus some. The sample includes 250,000 or so clones, 83% of them seen just once. Sequencing was performed on PBMCs or T cells enriched from blood (not recorded which). The receptor set was obtained from a woman aged 40-49 years who had been exposed to COVID-19.

The DNA of the CDR3 is TGTGCCAGCAGTTACTCCGGGACAGGGCCGACCTACGAGCAGTACTTC. Protein: CASSYSGTGPTYEQYF. The chain employs TRBV6-5 and TRBJ2-7; 9 bases fit TRBD1. The CDR3 covers 16 residues. Unmatched junction bases numbered 5, after V lost 0 bases and J lost 2 bases. Looked up from germline, CDR1 is MNHEY and CDR2 is SVGAGI.

In the case of this clone: Other DNA sequences in this specimen translate into the identical CDR3. Here the CDR3 DNA reads TGCGCCAGCAGCTTGGCTGTAGGCGGGATAGAGACCCAGTACTTC. Its protein product is CASSLAVGGIETQYF. This chain joins TRBV5-1 and TRBJ2-5; a weak D match, TRBD2 (6 bases). V gave up 0 bases and J gave up 4 bases, with 13 bases separating them. The CDR3 is 15 amino acids. Germline assignment: CDR1 SGHRS and CDR2 YFSETQ.

This chain links TRBV15 with TRBJ1-1, with D possibly matching TRBD1 (5 bases). CDR1 LNHNV and CDR2 YYDKDF come from the germline V gene (reference sequence). Trimming took off 0 bases at V and 4 bases at J, with 15 bases between the two ends. This CDR3 contains 16 residues. CDR3 coding DNA: TGTGCCACCAGCAGAGATCGAACCCAGGGAATCACTGAAGCTTTCTTT. It is translated as CATSRDRTQGITEAFF.

The chain uses TRBV7-9 and TRBJ2-2, with D hard to call. V lost 2 bases and J lost 6, with 13 bases in between. CDR3 size: 15 residues. Per germline, CDR1 SEHNR and CDR2 FQNEAQ (reference sequence). The CDR3: CASSLSIEASGELFF. The CDR3 DNA reads as TGTGCCAGCAGCTTATCAATTGAGGCGTCCGGGGAGCTGTTTTTT.

The chain combines TRBV5-6 with TRBJ1-6; D possibly corresponds to TRBD1 (5 bases). The CDR3 extends over 15 amino acids. CDR1 is SGHDT, CDR2 YYEEEE, per germline. V was shortened by 0 bases and J by 10 bases, with 14 bases between the two germline ends. This CDR3 is CASSLEAGWVSPLHF. CDR3 sequence (DNA): TGTGCCAGCAGCTTGGAGGCAGGGTGGGTGTCACCCCTCCACTTT.